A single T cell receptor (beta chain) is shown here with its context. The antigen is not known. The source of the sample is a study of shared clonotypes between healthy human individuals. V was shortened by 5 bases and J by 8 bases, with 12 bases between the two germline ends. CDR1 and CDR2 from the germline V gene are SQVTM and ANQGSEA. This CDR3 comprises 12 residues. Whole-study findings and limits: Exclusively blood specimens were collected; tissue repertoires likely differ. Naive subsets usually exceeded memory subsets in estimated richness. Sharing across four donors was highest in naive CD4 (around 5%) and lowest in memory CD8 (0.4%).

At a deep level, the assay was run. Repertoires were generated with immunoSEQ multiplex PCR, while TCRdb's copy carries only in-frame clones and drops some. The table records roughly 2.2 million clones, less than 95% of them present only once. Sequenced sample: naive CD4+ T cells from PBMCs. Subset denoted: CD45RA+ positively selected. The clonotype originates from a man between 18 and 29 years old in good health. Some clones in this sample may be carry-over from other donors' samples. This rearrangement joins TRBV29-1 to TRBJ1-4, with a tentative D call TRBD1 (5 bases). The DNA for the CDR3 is TGCAGCGTTCGGCAGGGTAAAGAAAAACTGTTTTTT. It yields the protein CSVRQGKEKLFF. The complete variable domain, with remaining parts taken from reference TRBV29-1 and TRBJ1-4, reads SAVISQKPSRDICQRGTSLTIQCQVDSQVTMMFWYRQQPGQSLTLIATANQGSEATYESGFVIDKFPISRPNLTFSTLTVSNMSPEDSSIYLCSVRQGKEKLFFGSGTQLSVL.